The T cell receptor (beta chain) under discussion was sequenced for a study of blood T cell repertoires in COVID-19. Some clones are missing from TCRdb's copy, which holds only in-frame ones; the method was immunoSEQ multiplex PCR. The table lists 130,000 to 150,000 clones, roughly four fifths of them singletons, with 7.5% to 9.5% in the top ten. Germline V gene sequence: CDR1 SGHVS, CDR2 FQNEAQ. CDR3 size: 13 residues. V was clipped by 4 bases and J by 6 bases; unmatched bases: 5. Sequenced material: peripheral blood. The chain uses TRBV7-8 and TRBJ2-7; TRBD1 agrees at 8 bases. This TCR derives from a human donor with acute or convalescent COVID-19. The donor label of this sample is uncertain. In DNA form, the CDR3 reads TGTGCCAGCAGCTCCCGGACAGGGACCGAGCAGTACGTC. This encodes CASSSRTGTEQYV.